This T cell receptor beta chain was identified during a study of graft-versus-host responses after intestinal transplantation. As for the study in general: Following induction with anti-thymocyte globulin, all recipients were given tacrolimus and steroids for three to four years.

Looked up from germline, CDR1 is SGHTA and CDR2 is FQGTGA. V was shortened by 2 bases and J by 0 bases, with 17 bases between the two germline ends. This CDR3 has 17 amino acids. Profiling relied on immunoSEQ multiplex PCR, and the TCRdb table lists in-frame clones only, not all of them. The data show over 100,000 clones, 85% to 95% seen once. A word on this clone: What it recognizes is unknown.

Overall study results and limits: The recipient marrow held GvH clones, and some of them showed up first in ileum or blood.

Sequencing was performed on unstimulated CD4+ T cells sorted from spleen or lymph node cells, taken before intestinal transplant. The source is a human donor who received an intestinal transplant. This chain connects TRBV7-3 to TRBJ2-7; no clear D gene. The CDR3 reads CASSLPPNRSSSYEQYF. The DNA for the CDR3 is TGTGCCAGCAGCTTACCTCCGAATAGGAGCAGCTCCTACGAGCAGTACTTC.